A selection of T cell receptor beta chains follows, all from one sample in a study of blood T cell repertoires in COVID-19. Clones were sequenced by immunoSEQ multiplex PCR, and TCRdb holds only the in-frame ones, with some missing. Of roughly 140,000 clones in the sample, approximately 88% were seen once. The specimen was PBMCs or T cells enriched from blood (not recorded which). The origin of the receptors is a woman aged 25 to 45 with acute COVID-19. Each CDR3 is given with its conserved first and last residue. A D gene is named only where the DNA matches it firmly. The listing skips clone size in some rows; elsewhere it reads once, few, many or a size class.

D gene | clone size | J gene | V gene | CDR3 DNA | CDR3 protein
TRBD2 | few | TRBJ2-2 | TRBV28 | TGTGCCGCCAAGGGGCTAGCGGGAGGGGGGAGCACCGGGGAGCTGTTTTTT | CAAKGLAGGGSTGELFF
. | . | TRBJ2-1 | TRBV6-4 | TGTGCCAGCAGTGATCGGGACTCTTCTGAACCACAGTTCTTC | CASSDRDSSEPQFF
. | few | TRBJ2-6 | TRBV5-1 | TGCGCCAGCAGCTTACAGGGGGCCAACGTCCTGACTTTC | CASSLQGANVLTF
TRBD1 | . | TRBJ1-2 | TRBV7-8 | TGTGCCAGCAGCTTAGGAGGGGGACAGGGTCACTCCACCTTC | CASSLGGGQGHSTF
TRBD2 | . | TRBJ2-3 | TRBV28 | TGTGCCAGCAGTTCGGGACTAGCGGGACCGGATACGCAGTATTTT | CASSSGLAGPDTQYF
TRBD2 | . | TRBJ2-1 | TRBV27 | TGTGCCAGCAAAGAGGGAGGGCCCTACAATGAGCAGTTCTTC | CASKEGGPYNEQFF
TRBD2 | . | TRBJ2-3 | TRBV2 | TGTGCCAGCAGCGAAGTTAGCGGGAGGGCCGAAGATACGCAGTATTTT | CASSEVSGRAEDTQYF
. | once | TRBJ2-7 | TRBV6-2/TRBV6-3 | TGTGCCAGCAGTTACGACAGTACCTACGAGCAGTACTTC | CASSYDSTYEQYF
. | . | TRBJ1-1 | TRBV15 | TGTGCCACCAGCAGAGCAACCACCGGCGACAGCCTGGTTGCGACTGAAGCTTTCTTT | CATSRATTGDSLVATEAFF
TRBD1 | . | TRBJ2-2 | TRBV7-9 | TGTGCCAGCAGCCACTGGACAGGGTCAGGGGAGCTGTTTTTT | CASSHWTGSGELFF
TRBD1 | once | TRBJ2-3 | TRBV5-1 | TGCGCCAGCAGCTTTGGACAGGGGGCAGGCACAGATACGCAGTATTTT | CASSFGQGAGTDTQYF
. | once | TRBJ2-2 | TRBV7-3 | TGTGCCAGCAGCCCCGACAGCCTATACACCGGGGAGCTGTTTTTT | CASSPDSLYTGELFF
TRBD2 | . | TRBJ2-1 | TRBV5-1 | TGCGCCAGCAGCTTTGGCGGGAGGGGGAACAATGAGCAGTTCTTC | CASSFGGRGNNEQFF
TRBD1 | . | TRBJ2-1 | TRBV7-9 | TGTGCCAGCAGCTTTATAGACAGGGGGTCCTACAATGAGCAGTTCTTC | CASSFIDRGSYNEQFF
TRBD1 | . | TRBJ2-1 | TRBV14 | TGTGCCAGCAGCCAAGATCGAGGGACAGGGGGCAGAGATGAGCAGTTCTTC | CASSQDRGTGGRDEQFF
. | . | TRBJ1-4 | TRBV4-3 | TGCGCCAGCAGACACGGAATAAACCAGGCGACAACTAATGAAAAACTGTTTTTT | CASRHGINQATTNEKLFF
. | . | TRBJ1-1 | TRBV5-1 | TGCGCCAGCAGCTTCCTTGGCAGTGACACTGAAGCTTTCTTT | CASSFLGSDTEAFF
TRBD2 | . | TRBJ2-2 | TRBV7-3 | TGTGCCAGCAGCTTAAGGCTAGCGGGAGTCGGGGAGCTGTTTTTT | CASSLRLAGVGELFF
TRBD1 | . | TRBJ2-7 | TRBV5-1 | TGCGCCAGCAGCTTGCTTGACAGGGGAAACGACGAGCAGTACTTC | CASSLLDRGNDEQYF
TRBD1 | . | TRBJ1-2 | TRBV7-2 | TGTGCCAGCAGCTTATCCACAGGGGGTAGCTATGGCTACACCTTC | CASSLSTGGSYGYTF
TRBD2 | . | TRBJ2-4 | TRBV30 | TGTGCCTGGAGAGCGGGAGCCCCAAACATTCAGTACTTC | CAWRAGAPNIQYF
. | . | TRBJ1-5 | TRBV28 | TGTGCCAGCAGTTTTTTACCCGATAGCAATCAGTTGACCCAGCATTTT | CASSFLPDSNQLTQHF
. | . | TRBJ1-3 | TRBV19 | TGTGCCAGTAGTAAGTCTGGGACATACTCTGGAAACACCATATATTTT | CASSKSGTYSGNTIYF
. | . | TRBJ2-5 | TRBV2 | TGTGCCAGCAGTGTATGGGGGACTCAAGAGACCCAGTACTTC | CASSVWGTQETQYF
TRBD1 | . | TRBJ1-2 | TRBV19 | TGTGCCAGTAGTACGCGGACAGGCAATGGCTACACCTTC | CASSTRTGNGYTF
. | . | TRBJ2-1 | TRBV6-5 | TGTGCCAGCAGTTACGACAGCTACAATGAGCAGTTCTTC | CASSYDSYNEQFF
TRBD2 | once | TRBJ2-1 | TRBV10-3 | TGTGCCATCAGTGAGGCCGGGACTAGCAATGAGCAGTTCTTC | CAISEAGTSNEQFF
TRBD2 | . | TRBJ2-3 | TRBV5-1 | TGCGCCAGCAGCTTGGTACTAGCGACAGATACGCAGTATTTT | CASSLVLATDTQYF
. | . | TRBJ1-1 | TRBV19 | TGTGCCAGTAGTATCCGGGACTATCACACTGAAGCTTTCTTT | CASSIRDYHTEAFF
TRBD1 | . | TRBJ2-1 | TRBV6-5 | TGTGCCAGCAGCCGCGGGACAGGGGTATACAATGAGCAGTTCTTC | CASSRGTGVYNEQFF
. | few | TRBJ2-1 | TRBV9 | TGTGCCAGCAGCGTACGGTCCGTTGGAGGACGCAATGAGCAGTTCTTC | CASSVRSVGGRNEQFF
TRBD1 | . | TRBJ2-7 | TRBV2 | TGTGCCAGCAGTTACCTTATGGGACAGGATTACTACGAGCAGTACTTC | CASSYLMGQDYYEQYF
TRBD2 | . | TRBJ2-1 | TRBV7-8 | TGTGCCAGCAGCTCCGGGACTAGCGGGACGGGGTGGAATGAGCAGTTCTTC | CASSSGTSGTGWNEQFF
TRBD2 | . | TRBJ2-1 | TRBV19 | TGTGCCAGTAGTGGGACTAGCTATGGGGACAATGAGCAGTTCTTC | CASSGTSYGDNEQFF
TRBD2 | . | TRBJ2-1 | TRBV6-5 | TGTGCCAGCGGCCTACAACTAGCGGGAGACCATGAGCAGTTCTTC | CASGLQLAGDHEQFF
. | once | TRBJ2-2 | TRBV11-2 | TGTGCCAGCAGCTCCCGGGCGGCAGGGGCCGGGGAGCTGTTTTTT | CASSSRAAGAGELFF
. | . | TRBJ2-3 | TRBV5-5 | TGTGCCAGCAGCTTAGATAGCTTGCCGACTACAGATACGCAGTATTTT | CASSLDSLPTTDTQYF
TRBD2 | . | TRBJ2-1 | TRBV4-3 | TGCGCCAGCAGCCAAGCCTTAGCGGGAGACTACAATGAGCAGTTCTTC | CASSQALAGDYNEQFF
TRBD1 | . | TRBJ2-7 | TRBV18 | TGTGCCAGCTCAAGGGACAGGGGCTACGAGCAGTACTTC | CASSRDRGYEQYF
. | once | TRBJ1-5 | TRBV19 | TGTGCCAGTAATGTGGGTGGAGCGGAGCCCCAGCATTTT | CASNVGGAEPQHF
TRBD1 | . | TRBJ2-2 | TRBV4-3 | TGCGCCAGCAGTCCCGGACAGGGGAACACCGGGGAGCTGTTTTTT | CASSPGQGNTGELFF
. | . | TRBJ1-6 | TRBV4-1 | TGCGCCAGCAGCCAAGGCAGGCAGGGTGGTTCACCCCTCCACTTT | CASSQGRQGGSPLHF
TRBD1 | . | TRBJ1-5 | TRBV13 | TGTGCCAGCAGCTCCCAAGACAGGGGTGAGGGTCAGCCCCAGCATTTT | CASSSQDRGEGQPQHF
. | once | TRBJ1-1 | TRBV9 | TGTGCCAGCAGCGTGGCGATACAGGCGAACACTGAAGCTTTCTTT | CASSVAIQANTEAFF
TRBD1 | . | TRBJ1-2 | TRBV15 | TGTGCCACCAGCAGGTCAGGGGGCGAGAACTATGGCTACACCTTC | CATSRSGGENYGYTF
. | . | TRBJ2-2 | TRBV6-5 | TGTGCCAGCAGTCGGGACTTCGGCACCGGGGAGCTGTTTTTT | CASSRDFGTGELFF
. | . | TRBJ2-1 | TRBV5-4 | TGTGCCAGCCGAGCCTCGGTTTCGACAGAATACAATGAGCAGTTCTTC | CASRASVSTEYNEQFF
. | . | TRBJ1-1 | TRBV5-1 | TGCGCCAGCAGCTTCAGGGAAGCTAACACTGAAGCTTTCTTT | CASSFREANTEAFF
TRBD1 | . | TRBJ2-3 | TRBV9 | TGTGCCAGCAGCGTAGGGGACAGGGGCACAGATACGCAGTATTTT | CASSVGDRGTDTQYF
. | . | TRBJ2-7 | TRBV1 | TGCACCAGCAGCCAAGGACTTCTAGCGGGAGTCCCCTACGAGCAGTACTTC | CTSSQGLLAGVPYEQYF
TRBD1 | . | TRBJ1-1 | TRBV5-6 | TGTGCCAGCAGCGCCAGGGGGTTGAACACTGAAGCTTTCTTT | CASSARGLNTEAFF
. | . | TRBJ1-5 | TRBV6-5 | TGTGCCAGCAGTTACGGGGAGAATCAGCCCCAGCATTTT | CASSYGENQPQHF